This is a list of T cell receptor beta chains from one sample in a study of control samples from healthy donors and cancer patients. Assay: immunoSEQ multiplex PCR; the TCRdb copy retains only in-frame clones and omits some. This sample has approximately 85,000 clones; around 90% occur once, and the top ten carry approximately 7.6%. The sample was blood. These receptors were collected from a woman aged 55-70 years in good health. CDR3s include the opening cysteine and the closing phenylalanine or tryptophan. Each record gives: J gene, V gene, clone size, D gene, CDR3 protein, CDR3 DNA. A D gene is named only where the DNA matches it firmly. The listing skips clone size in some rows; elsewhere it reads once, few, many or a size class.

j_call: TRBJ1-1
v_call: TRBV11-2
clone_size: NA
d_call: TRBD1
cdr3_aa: CASSSVRGPWNTEAFF
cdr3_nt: TGTGCCAGCAGCAGCGTCAGGGGGCCATGGAACACTGAAGCTTTCTTT

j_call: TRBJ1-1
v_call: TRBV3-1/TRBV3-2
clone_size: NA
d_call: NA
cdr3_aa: CASSHREMNTEAFF
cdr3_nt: TGTGCCAGCAGCCACAGGGAAATGAACACTGAAGCTTTCTTT

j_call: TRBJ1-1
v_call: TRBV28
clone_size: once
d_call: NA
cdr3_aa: CASSTWTGSSDTEAFF
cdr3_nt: TGTGCCAGCAGTACCTGGACCGGATCAAGCGACACTGAAGCTTTCTTT

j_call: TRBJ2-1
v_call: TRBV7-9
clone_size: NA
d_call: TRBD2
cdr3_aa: CASSSTSGRAEFNEQFF
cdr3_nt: TGTGCCAGCAGCTCGACTAGCGGGAGGGCGGAGTTCAATGAGCAGTTCTTC

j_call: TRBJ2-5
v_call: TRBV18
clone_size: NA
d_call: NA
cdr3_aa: CASSHLGRQETQYF
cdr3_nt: TGTGCCAGCTCGCACCTGGGACGTCAAGAGACCCAGTACTTC

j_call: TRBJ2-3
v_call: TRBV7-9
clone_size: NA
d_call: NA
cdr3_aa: CASSLDGQTTQYF
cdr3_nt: TGTGCCAGCAGCTTGGACGGTCAAACTACGCAGTATTTT

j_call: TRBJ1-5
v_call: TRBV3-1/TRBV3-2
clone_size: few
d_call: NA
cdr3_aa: CASSQNQGNQPQHF
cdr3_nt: TGTGCCAGCAGCCAAAACCAAGGAAATCAGCCCCAGCATTTT

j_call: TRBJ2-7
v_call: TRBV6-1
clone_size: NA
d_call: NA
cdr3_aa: CASSDPPKGREYEQYF
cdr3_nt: TGTGCCAGCAGTGACCCCCCTAAGGGAAGGGAGTACGAGCAGTACTTC

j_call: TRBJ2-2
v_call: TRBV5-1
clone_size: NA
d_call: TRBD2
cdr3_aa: CASSQRLAGDTGELFF
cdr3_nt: TGCGCCAGCAGCCAGCGACTAGCGGGGGACACCGGGGAGCTGTTTTTT

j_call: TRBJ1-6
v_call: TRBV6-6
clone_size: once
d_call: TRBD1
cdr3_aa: CASSSGGNNSPLHF
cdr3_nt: TGTGCCAGCAGTTCAGGGGGCAATAATTCACCCCTCCACTTT

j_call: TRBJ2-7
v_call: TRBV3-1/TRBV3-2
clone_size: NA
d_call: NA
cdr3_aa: CASSQGEGRTFEQYF
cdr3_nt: TGCGCCAGCAGCCAAGGGGAAGGACGGACGTTTGAGCAGTACTTC

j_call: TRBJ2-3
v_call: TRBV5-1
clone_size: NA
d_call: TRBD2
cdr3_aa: CASSKNSGGTSTDTQYF
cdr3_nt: TGCGCCAGCAGTAAGAATTCGGGGGGGACTAGCACAGATACGCAGTATTTT

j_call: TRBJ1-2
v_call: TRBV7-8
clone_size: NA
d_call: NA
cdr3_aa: CASSSNNYGYTF
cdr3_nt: TGTGCCAGCAGCTCGAATAACTATGGCTACACCTTC

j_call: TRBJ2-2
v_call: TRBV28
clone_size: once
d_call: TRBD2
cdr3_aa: CASRGGGSGGLTGELFF
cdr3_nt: TGTGCCAGCAGAGGAGGAGGGTCGGGAGGTCTGACCGGGGAGCTGTTTTTT

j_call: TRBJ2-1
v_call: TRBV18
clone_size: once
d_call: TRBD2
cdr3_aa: CASSTLAGVVHNEQFF
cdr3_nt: TGTGCCAGCTCAACCCTAGCGGGAGTCGTTCACAATGAGCAGTTCTTC

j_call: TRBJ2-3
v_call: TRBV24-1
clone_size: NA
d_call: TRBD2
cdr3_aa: CATSGPRLAGAGDTQYF
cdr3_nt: TGTGCCACCAGTGGGCCCCGGCTAGCGGGAGCCGGGGATACGCAGTATTTT

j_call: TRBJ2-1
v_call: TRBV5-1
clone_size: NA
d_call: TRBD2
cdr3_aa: CASSRRGNGNEQFF
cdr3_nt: TGCGCCAGCAGCAGGCGGGGGAACGGCAATGAGCAGTTCTTC

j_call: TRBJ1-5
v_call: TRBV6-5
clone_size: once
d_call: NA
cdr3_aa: CASSYSMGGSNQPQHF
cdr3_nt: TGTGCCAGCAGTTACTCGATGGGGGGCAGCAATCAGCCCCAGCATTTT

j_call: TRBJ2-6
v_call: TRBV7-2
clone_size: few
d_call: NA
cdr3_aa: CASSLAVSGANVLTF
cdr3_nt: TGTGCCAGCAGCTTAGCTGTCTCTGGGGCCAACGTCCTGACTTTC

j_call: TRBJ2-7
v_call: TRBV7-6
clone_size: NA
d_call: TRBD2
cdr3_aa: CASSLSSGGGASEQYF
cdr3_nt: TGTGCCAGCAGCTTAAGCAGCGGCGGGGGGGCCTCCGAGCAGTACTTC

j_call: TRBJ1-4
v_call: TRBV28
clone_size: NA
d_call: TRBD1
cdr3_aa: CAAGTGDEKLFF
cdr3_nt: TGTGCCGCCGGGACAGGGGATGAAAAACTGTTTTTT

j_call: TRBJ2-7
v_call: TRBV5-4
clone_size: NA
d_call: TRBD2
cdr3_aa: CASSWGLAGGRIFREQYF
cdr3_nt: TGTGCCAGCAGCTGGGGACTAGCGGGAGGGAGGATTTTTAGGGAGCAGTACTTC

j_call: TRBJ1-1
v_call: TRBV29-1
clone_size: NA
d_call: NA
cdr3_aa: CSVGHLNTEAFF
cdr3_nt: TGCAGCGTTGGACATTTGAACACTGAAGCTTTCTTT

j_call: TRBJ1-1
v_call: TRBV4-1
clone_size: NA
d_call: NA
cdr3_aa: CASSRRLNTEAFF
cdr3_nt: TGCGCCAGCAGCCGGAGGTTGAACACTGAAGCTTTCTTT

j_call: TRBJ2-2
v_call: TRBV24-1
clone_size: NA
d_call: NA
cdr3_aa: CATRTQGGELFF
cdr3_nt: TGTGCCACCAGGACCCAGGGCGGGGAGCTGTTTTTT

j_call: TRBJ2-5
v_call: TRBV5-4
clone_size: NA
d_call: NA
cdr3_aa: CASSPAGEGEETQYF
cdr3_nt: TGTGCCAGCAGCCCGGCTGGGGAAGGGGAAGAGACCCAGTACTTC

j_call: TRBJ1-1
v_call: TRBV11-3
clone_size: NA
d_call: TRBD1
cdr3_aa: CASSLRTGGLNTEAFF
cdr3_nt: TGTGCCAGCAGCCTACGGACAGGGGGCTTGAACACTGAAGCTTTCTTT

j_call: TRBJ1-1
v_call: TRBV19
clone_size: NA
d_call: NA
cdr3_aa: CASSSPLRAQNTEAFF
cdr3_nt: TGTGCCAGTAGTTCCCCTCTGAGGGCTCAGAACACTGAAGCTTTCTTT

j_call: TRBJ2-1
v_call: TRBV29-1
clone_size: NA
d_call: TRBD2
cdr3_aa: CSVILAGYNEQFF
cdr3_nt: TGCAGCGTTATACTAGCGGGGTACAATGAGCAGTTCTTC

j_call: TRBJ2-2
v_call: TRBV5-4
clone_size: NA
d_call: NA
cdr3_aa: CASSLGITGELFF
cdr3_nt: TGTGCCAGCAGCTTAGGTATTACCGGGGAGCTGTTTTTT

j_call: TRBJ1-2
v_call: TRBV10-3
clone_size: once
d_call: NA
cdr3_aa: CAISGTGMPPGYTF
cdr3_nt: TGTGCCATCAGTGGAACAGGCATGCCCCCTGGCTACACCTTC

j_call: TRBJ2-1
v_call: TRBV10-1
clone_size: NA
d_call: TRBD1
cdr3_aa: CASSTLAGTGGNEQFF
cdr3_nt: TGCGCCAGCAGCACTCTAGCCGGGACAGGGGGGAATGAGCAGTTCTTC

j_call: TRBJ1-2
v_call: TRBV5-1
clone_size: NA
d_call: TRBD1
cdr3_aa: CASSSTYRGNYGYTF
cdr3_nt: TGCGCCAGCAGCTCCACCTACAGGGGTAACTATGGCTACACCTTC

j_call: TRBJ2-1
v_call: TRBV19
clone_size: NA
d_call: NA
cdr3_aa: CASSIGWEPNNEQFF
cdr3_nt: TGTGCCAGTAGTATAGGGTGGGAACCTAACAATGAGCAGTTCTTC

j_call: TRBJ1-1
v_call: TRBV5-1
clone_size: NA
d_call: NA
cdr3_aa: CASSYPGRQDTEAFF
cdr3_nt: TGCGCCAGCAGTTATCCAGGGCGTCAGGACACTGAAGCTTTCTTT

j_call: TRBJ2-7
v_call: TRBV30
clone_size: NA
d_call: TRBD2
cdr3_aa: CAWSTSRTSPEQYF
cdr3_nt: TGTGCCTGGAGTACTTCCCGGACTAGCCCCGAGCAGTACTTC

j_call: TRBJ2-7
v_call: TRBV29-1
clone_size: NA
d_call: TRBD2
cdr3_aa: CSVEGAGGPGEQYF
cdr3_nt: TGCAGCGTTGAGGGTGCGGGAGGGCCTGGCGAGCAGTACTTC

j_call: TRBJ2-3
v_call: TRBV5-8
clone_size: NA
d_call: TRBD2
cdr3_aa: CASSFDGRRTDTQYF
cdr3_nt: TGTGCCAGCAGCTTCGACGGGAGGCGTACAGATACGCAGTATTTT

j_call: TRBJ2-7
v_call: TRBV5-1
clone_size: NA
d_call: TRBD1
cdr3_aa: CASSPITGAYEQYF
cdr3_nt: TGCGCCAGCAGCCCCATTACAGGGGCCTACGAGCAGTACTTC

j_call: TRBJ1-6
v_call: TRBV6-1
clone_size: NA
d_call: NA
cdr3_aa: CASSESHYNSPLHF
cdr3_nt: TGTGCCAGCAGTGAATCCCATTATAATTCACCCCTCCACTTT

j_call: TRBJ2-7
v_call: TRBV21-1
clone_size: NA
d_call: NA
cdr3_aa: CASSKGNRGNYEQYF
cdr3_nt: TGTGCCAGCAGCAAAGGGAACAGGGGAAACTACGAGCAGTACTTC

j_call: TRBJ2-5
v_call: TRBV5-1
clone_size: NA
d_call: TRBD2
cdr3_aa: CASSLGMGLAVETQYF
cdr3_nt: TGCGCCAGCAGCCTCGGCATGGGACTAGCCGTCGAGACCCAGTACTTC

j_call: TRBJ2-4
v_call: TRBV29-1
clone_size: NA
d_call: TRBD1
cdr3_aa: CSVEPGTGRNIQYF
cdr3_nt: TGCAGCGTTGAACCCGGGACAGGGAGGAACATTCAGTACTTC

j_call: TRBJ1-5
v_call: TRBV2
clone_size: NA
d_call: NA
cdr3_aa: CASSVGQDYSNQPQHF
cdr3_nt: TGTGCCAGCAGTGTCGGGCAGGACTATAGCAATCAGCCCCAGCATTTT

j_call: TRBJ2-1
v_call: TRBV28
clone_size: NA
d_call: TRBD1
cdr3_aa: CASSRQGPYNEQFF
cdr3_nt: TGTGCCAGCAGTCGACAGGGGCCCTACAATGAGCAGTTCTTC

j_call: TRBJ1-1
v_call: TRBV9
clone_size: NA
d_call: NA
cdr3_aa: CASSKGVGGAEAFF
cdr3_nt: TGTGCCAGCAGTAAAGGGGTAGGGGGGGCTGAAGCTTTCTTT

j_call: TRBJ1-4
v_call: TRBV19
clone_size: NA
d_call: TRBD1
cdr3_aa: CASSISGQSNEKLFF
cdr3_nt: TGTGCCAGTAGTATATCGGGACAGAGTAATGAAAAACTGTTTTTT

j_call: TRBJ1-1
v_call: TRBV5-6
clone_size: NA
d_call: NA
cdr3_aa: CASSTRVGARTTEAFF
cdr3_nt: TGTGCCAGCAGCACCCGGGTAGGGGCAAGAACGACTGAAGCTTTCTTT

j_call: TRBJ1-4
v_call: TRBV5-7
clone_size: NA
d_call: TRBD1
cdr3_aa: CASSKGQGVEKLFF
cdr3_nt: TGTGCCAGCAGCAAAGGACAGGGGGTTGAAAAACTGTTTTTT

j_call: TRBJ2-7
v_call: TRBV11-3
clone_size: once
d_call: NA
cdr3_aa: CASSLGLAIGGLDEQYF
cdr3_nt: TGTGCCAGCAGCTTAGGATTGGCCATTGGGGGATTGGACGAGCAGTACTTC

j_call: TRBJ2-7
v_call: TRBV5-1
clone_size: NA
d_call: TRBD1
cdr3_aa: CASSYGPGQLSYEQYF
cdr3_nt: TGCGCCAGCAGCTACGGACCGGGACAGCTCTCCTACGAGCAGTACTTC

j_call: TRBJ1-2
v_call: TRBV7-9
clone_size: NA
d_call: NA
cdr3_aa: CASSLEWGLYSHGYTF
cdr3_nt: TGTGCCAGCAGCTTAGAGTGGGGCCTCTATTCCCATGGCTACACCTTC

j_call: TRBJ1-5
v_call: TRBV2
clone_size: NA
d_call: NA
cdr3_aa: CASSVSGLPQHF
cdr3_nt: TGTGCCAGCAGTGTTTCAGGGCTGCCCCAGCATTTT

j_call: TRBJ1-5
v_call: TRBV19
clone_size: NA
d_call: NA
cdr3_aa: CASSIAHGQPQHF
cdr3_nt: TGTGCCAGTAGTATAGCCCACGGTCAGCCCCAGCATTTT

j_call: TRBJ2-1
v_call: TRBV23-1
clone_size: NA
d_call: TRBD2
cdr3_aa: CARIELAGNNEQFF
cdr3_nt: TGCGCCAGGATAGAACTAGCGGGAAACAATGAGCAGTTCTTC

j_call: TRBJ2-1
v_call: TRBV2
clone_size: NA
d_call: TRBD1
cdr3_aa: CASSGTGGAGNEQFF
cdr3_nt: TGTGCCAGCAGTGGGACAGGGGGCGCAGGCAATGAGCAGTTCTTC

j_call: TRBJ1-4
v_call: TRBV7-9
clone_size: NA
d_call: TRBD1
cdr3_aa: CASSFGTGIGEKLFF
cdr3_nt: TGTGCCAGCAGCTTCGGGACAGGGATTGGTGAAAAACTGTTTTTT

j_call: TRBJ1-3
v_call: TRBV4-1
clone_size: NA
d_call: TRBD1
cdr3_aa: CASSQTGGSGNTIYF
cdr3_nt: TGCGCCAGCAGCCAGACAGGGGGCTCTGGAAACACCATATATTTT

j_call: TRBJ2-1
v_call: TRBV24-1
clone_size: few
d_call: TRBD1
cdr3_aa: CATSDKTGTGNNEQFF
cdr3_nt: TGTGCCACCAGTGACAAAACCGGGACAGGGAACAATGAGCAGTTCTTC

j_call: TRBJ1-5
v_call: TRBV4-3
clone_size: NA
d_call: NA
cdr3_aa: CASSQGVNQPQHF
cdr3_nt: TGCGCCAGCAGCCAAGGGGTCAATCAGCCCCAGCATTTT